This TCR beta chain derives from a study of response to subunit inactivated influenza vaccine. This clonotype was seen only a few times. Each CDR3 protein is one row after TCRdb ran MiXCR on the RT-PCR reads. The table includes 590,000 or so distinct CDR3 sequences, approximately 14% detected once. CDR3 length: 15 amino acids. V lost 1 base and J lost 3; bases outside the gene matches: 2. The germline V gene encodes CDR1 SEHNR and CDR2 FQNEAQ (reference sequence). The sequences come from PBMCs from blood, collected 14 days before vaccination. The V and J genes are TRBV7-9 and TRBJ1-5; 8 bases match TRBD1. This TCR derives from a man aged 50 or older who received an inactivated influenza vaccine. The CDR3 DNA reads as TGTGCCAGCAGCTTAGGGGACAGGCCCAATCAGCCCCAGCATTTT. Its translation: CASSLGDRPNQPQHF.